This T cell receptor beta chain was retrieved from a study of T cells in Graves' hyperthyroidism and ophthalmopathy. The CDR3 runs 13 residues. Germline loops: CDR1 MDHEN, CDR2 SYDVKM. The germline V and J ends were trimmed by 8 bases and 1 base, with 8 bases remaining between them. Amplified TCR beta CDR3 regions came from RNA transcripts. First-round RT-PCR targeting the TCR CDR3 was performed with the HTBI primer set. TCRdb processed the multiplex PCR reads anew with MiXCR; each CDR3 protein has one entry. The sample carries 500,000 to 600,000 distinct CDR3 sequences, approximately 44% recorded once.

The source of this sequence is a young woman with Graves' hyperthyroidism. Sequenced input: peripheral blood or thyroid tissue (not recorded which). The V call is TRBV28, the J call TRBJ2-2; tentative D call: TRBD1 (6 bases). This CDR3 is CASPDRNTGELFF. The CDR3 DNA reads as TGTGCCAGCCCGGACAGGAACACCGGGGAGCTGTTTTTT.